The clone carrying this TCR beta chain was seen once. This sample is drawn from a study of blood T cell repertoires in COVID-19. Study details: The United States, Italy and Spain supplied acute and convalescent COVID-19 samples. Sources were T cells, B-cell-depleted T cells, or PBMCs; the material itself was cDNA or gDNA.

Measured with immunoSEQ multiplex PCR; TCRdb has only the in-frame clones, and not every one. In the table there are approximately 270,000 clones, around 85% of which are singletons. V gave up 6 bases and J gave up 2 bases; unmatched junction bases: 12. The CDR3 extends over 18 amino acids. Germline lookup yields CDR1 KGHDR and CDR2 SFDVKD. Followed over time, Seattle patients had been enrolled while infection was active. The rearrangement links TRBV24-1 to TRBJ2-1; TRBD1 aligns across 10 bases. Sequencing input: peripheral blood. This sequence was found in a human donor with COVID-19, enrolled during active disease. The donor label of this sample is uncertain. The CDR3: CATSPGQGLSYPYNEQFF. The CDR3 DNA reads TGTGCCACCAGTCCGGGACAGGGGCTCTCTTACCCCTACAATGAGCAGTTCTTC.